These 19 T cell receptor beta chains were sequenced from one sample in a study of blood T cell repertoires in COVID-19. The repertoire was sequenced with immunoSEQ multiplex PCR; TCRdb's copy has only in-frame clones and lacks some. The repertoire holds some 260,000 clones, roughly three quarters seen once, with 3% to 4% in the top ten. Sequenced material: peripheral blood. The receptors shown here come from a woman aged 40 to 50 with active or convalescent COVID-19.

V usage is TRBV30 and J usage is TRBJ1-1; 10 bases fit TRBD1. V dropped 0 bases and J dropped 4; count of bases not matched to a gene: 5. From germline, CDR1 is GTSNPN and CDR2 SVGIG (reference sequence). The CDR3 contains 15 residues. The CDR3 is CAWSVPWTGGTEAFF. CDR3 coding DNA: TGTGCCTGGAGTGTACCCTGGACAGGGGGCACTGAAGCTTTCTTT.

The gene calls are TRBV9 and TRBJ1-1, with D tentatively TRBD1 (6 bases). Germline loops: CDR1 SGDLS, CDR2 YYNGEE. The CDR3 is made up of 13 amino acids. Trimming removed 3 bases at V and 3 bases at J, with 9 bases between. In nucleotides, the CDR3 is TGTGCCAGCAGCGCCAGGGGTTACACTGAAGCTTTCTTT. It translates to CASSARGYTEAFF.

This chain uses TRBV5-1 with TRBJ2-1, with TRBD2 as a possible D gene (6 bases). CDR3 length: 17 amino acids. Trimming stripped 0 bases from V and 1 base from J, with 14 bases between. Germline values: CDR1 SGHRS, CDR2 YFSETQ. CDR3 nucleotide sequence: TGCGCCAGCAGCTTGGTCGGGGGTCCTCGATCCTACAATGAGCAGTTCTTC. Protein product: CASSLVGGPRSYNEQFF.

The genes are TRBV9 and TRBJ1-2; TRBD1 might be the D (5 bases). The V and J ends lost 4 bases and 6 bases respectively, with 19 bases between them. The CDR3 has 15 amino acids. CDR1 and CDR2 (germline): SGDLS, YYNGEE. This CDR3 is CASSPSVSPGDGYTF. In DNA form, the CDR3 reads TGTGCCAGCAGCCCGTCCGTTTCACCGGGGGATGGCTACACCTTC. The full variable domain, rest sourced from reference TRBV9 and TRBJ1-2, is DSGVTQTPKHLITATGQRVTLRCSPRSGDLSVYWYQQSLDQGLQFLIQYYNGEERAKGNILERFSAQQFPDLHSELNLSSLELGDSALYFCASSPSVSPGDGYTFGSGTRLTVV.

The chain uses TRBV3-1 (or the pseudogene TRBV3-2) and TRBJ2-7; D is possibly TRBD2 (5 bases). Trimming left V 1 base short and J 2 bases short, with 12 bases between. Germline V gene data show CDR1 as LGHDT and CDR2 as YNNKEL (reference sequence). The CDR3 extends over 15 amino acids. The CDR3 loop is CASSQGLLGAYEQYF. The CDR3 DNA sequence: TGTGCCAGCAGCCAAGGCCTGCTGGGAGCCTACGAGCAGTACTTC.

This chain links TRBV11-3 with TRBJ2-5, with TRBD1 matching 9 bases. The CDR3 covers 14 residues. After removal of 1 base from V and 5 bases from J, the junction contained 2 bases not matched to a gene. Germline CDR1 and CDR2: SGHNT and YENEEA. CDR3 bases: TGTGCCAGCAGCTTAGGGACAGGGGAGGAGACCCAGTACTTC. This encodes CASSLGTGEETQYF.

The J gene is TRBJ2-5, the V gene TRBV30, with TRBD2 identical over 10 bases. Trimming cost V 1 base and J 4 bases; bases outside gene matches: 6. This CDR3 comprises 15 residues. The germline CDR1 and CDR2 sequences are GTSNPN and SVGIG (reference sequence). Here the CDR3 reads CAWSAQAGGRETQYF. The CDR3, as DNA: TGTGCCTGGAGTGCCCAAGCGGGGGGGCGAGAGACCCAGTACTTC. Variable domain in full (rest from reference TRBV30 and TRBJ2-5): SQTIHQWPATLVQPVGSPLSLECTVEGTSNPNLYWYRQAAGRGLQLLFYSVGIGQISSEVPQNLSASRPQDRQFILSSKKLLLSDSGFYLCAWSAQAGGRETQYFGPGTRLLVL.

This chain links TRBV24-1 with TRBJ2-5; no definite D call. The germline gives CDR1 KGHDR, CDR2 SFDVKD. The length of the CDR3 is 13 residues. V was shortened by 4 bases and J by 1 base, with 6 bases between the two germline ends. This CDR3 is CATSEGLQETQYF. In DNA form, the CDR3 reads TGTGCCACCAGTGAGGGCCTCCAAGAGACCCAGTACTTC.

This clone was detected a few times. The J gene is TRBJ1-2, the V gene TRBV11-2; 9 nucleotides align to TRBD1. CDR1 and CDR2 (germline): SGHAT, FQNNGV. The trim removed 4 bases at V and 8 bases at J, leaving 17 bases unmatched. The CDR3 length is 17 residues. Written as DNA, the CDR3 is TGTGCCAGCAGCTCCTTAAACCGGGACAGGGCTCTTCGGGGCTACACCTTC. Translating gives CASSSLNRDRALRGYTF.

This chain connects TRBV7-2 to TRBJ2-5; 15 bases fit TRBD2. CDR1 and CDR2 (germline): SGHTA, FQGNSA. The CDR3 has 17 amino acids. With 7 bases clipped from V and 3 bases from J, the junction kept 9 bases outside the gene matches. The CDR3 sequence is CASTRLRTSGGEETQYF. The CDR3 region has the DNA TGTGCCAGCACTCGACTTCGGACTAGCGGGGGGGAAGAGACCCAGTACTTC. Supplemented by reference TRBV7-2 and TRBJ2-5, the full variable domain reads GAGVSQSPSNKVTEKGKDVELRCDPISGHTALYWYRQSLGQGLEFLIYFQGNSAPDKSGLPSDRFSAERTGGSVSTLTIQRTQQEDSAVYLCASTRLRTSGGEETQYFGPGTRLLVL.

The J gene is TRBJ1-1, the V gene TRBV4-1; TRBD1 agrees at 10 bases. The V segment lost 1 base and the J segment 3 bases; nucleotides outside the gene matches: 2. The CDR3 is 15 amino acids. Per the germline V gene, CDR1 is MGHRA and CDR2 is YSYEKL. The CDR3 bases are TGCGCCAGCAGCCAAGGACAGGGGGCTTACACTGAAGCTTTCTTT. Its translation is CASSQGQGAYTEAFF.

The chain has TRBV18 and TRBJ2-1; the match to TRBD2 covers 9 bases. V lost 3 bases and J lost 3; bases outside the gene matches: 9. From germline, CDR1 is KGHSH and CDR2 LQKENI. The CDR3 runs 17 residues. The CDR3, as DNA: TGTGCCAGCTCACCCTGGACTAGCGCGGAATACTACAATGAGCAGTTCTTC. Its protein is CASSPWTSAEYYNEQFF.

The rearrangement joins TRBV29-1 to TRBJ1-1; the D gene is possibly TRBD1 (6 bases). Per the germline V gene, CDR1 is SQVTM and CDR2 is ANQGSEA. The V end lost 5 bases, the J end lost 6 bases, and 19 bases lay between the germline ends. This CDR3 comprises 14 residues. The CDR3 spells CSVRGGREYAEAFF. The CDR3 DNA is TGCAGCGTTAGGGGGGGCAGGGAATACGCTGAAGCTTTCTTT.

The chain is built from TRBV5-1 and TRBJ2-2; 11 bases agree with TRBD1. The CDR3 spans 19 residues. Germline-derived CDR1 and CDR2 are SGHRS and YFSETQ. The V and J ends lost 2 bases and 1 base, in that order; junction bases with no gene match: 10. In DNA, the CDR3 is TGCGCCAGCAGCTTCCAACCACCCGGGACAGGGGGGAACACCGGGGAGCTGTTTTTT. Encoded protein: CASSFQPPGTGGNTGELFF.

The genes are TRBV6-6 and TRBJ1-6, with D possibly TRBD1 on 6 matching bases. The germline V and J ends were trimmed by 2 bases and 7 bases, with 6 bases remaining between them. CDR1 MNHNY and CDR2 SVGAGI come from the germline V gene (reference sequence). The CDR3 is 13 amino acids. The CDR3 reads CASSYGQNSPLHF. DNA of the CDR3: TGTGCCAGCAGTTACGGACAGAATTCACCCCTCCACTTT.

The chain joins TRBV5-8 to TRBJ1-5; a weak D match, TRBD1 (5 bases). CDR3 length: 14 amino acids. Trimming removed 7 bases from V and 4 bases from J, with 15 bases in between. Germline values: CDR1 SGHTS, CDR2 YDEGEE. The CDR3 DNA reads TGTGCCAGCGGGAGGCAGGGCCTAAATCAGCCCCAGCATTTT. This encodes CASGRQGLNQPQHF.

The rearrangement joins TRBV5-6 to TRBJ1-2, with TRBD1 matching over 7 bases. The germline V gene encodes CDR1 SGHDT and CDR2 YYEEEE. The CDR3 covers 14 residues. V lost 3 bases, J lost 2 bases, and 4 bases stayed unmatched. Written as DNA, the CDR3 is TGTGCCAGCAGCTCCTTACAGGGGAACTATGGCTACACCTTC. As protein: CASSSLQGNYGYTF.

The CDR3 bases are TGTGCCAGCCGGCGGGACCAAGGTTTGGGGCGGGAGCAGTACTTC. Its translation is CASRRDQGLGREQYF. The chain uses TRBV28 and TRBJ2-7, with a weak D call TRBD2 (6 bases). The CDR3 spans 15 residues. CDR1 is MDHEN, CDR2 SYDVKM, per germline. V was cut by 8 bases and J by 7 bases, with 24 bases left in between.

This clone showed up just once. J is TRBJ2-5 and V is TRBV5-6; the D is unclear. The V gene lost 0 bases and the J gene lost 3 bases, with 9 bases spanning the gap. From germline, CDR1 is SGHDT and CDR2 YYEEEE. This CDR3 has 14 amino acids. The CDR3 bases are TGTGCCAGCAGCTTGGCCCTATTTAAAGAGACCCAGTACTTC. Protein sequence: CASSLALFKETQYF. The whole variable domain, filled in from reference TRBV5-6 and TRBJ2-5, reads DAGVTQSPTHLIKTRGQQVTLRCSPKSGHDTVSWYQQALGQGPQFIFQYYEEEERQRGNFPDRFSGHQFPNYSSELNVNALLLGDSALYLCASSLALFKETQYFGPGTRLLVL.